The T cell receptor (beta chain) under discussion was sequenced for a study of human T cells and chemical hapten exposure. TCRdb reprocessed the RACE reads with MiXCR, giving one entry per CDR3 protein. The repertoire has 380,000 or so distinct CDR3 sequences, roughly 4.8% of them found once; the top ten carry over 2%. Time point indicated: patch test 1, 2 weeks after DPC sensitization. The sample's treatment: therapeutic diphenylcyclopropenone sensitization with weekly scalp DPC. The sample holds many counts of this clonotype. Its antigen is not known. The CDR3 runs to 12 residues. Germline lookup yields CDR1 MNHEY and CDR2 SVGEGT. The V end was cut by 6 bases, the J end by 7 bases, with 12 bases between. General observations from the study: The study found expanded TCRs formed significantly more large CDR3 similarity clusters than controls. There was a positive correlation between PT1 expanded TCR counts and patch test score. Donors, who had alopecia, may show an immune response that differs from healthy people's.

Sequencing used whole blood, obtained in connection with sensitization to the hapten diphenylcyclopropenone (DPC). The receptor comes from a woman aged 45-65 years with alopecia areata. Some clones in this sample may be carry-over from other donors' samples. The gene calls are TRBV6-2 or TRBV6-3 and TRBJ2-5; D ambiguous. DNA for the CDR3: TGTGCCAGCAGCATACGATCGGGGACCCAGTACTTC. Its translation is CASSIRSGTQYF.